The 32 T cell receptor beta chains below all came from one sample that was sequenced in a study of T cells in Graves' hyperthyroidism and ophthalmopathy. RNA transcripts served as the template for amplifying TCR beta CDR3 regions. The TCR CDR3 was amplified in a first-round RT-PCR using the HTBI primer set. TCRdb fed the multiplex PCR reads into MiXCR, producing one record per CDR3 protein. The table has hundreds of thousands of distinct CDR3 sequences, approximately 14% seen once. Sequenced sample: blood. The receptors were gathered from a woman aged 50 to 60 with Graves' ophthalmopathy.

This clonotype has at least ten counts. V is TRBV7-2 and J is TRBJ2-7; 7 bases match TRBD2. There are 13 residues in the CDR3. Germline loops: CDR1 SGHTA, CDR2 FQGNSA. The V segment lost 5 bases and the J segment 3 bases; nucleotides outside the gene matches: 4. The CDR3 is CASSVGLVYEQYF. As DNA, the CDR3 is TGTGCCAGCAGCGTTGGACTAGTCTACGAGCAGTACTTC.

The gene calls are TRBV19 and TRBJ2-5; 7 bases are a match to TRBD1. The CDR3 contains 16 residues. The V and J ends lost 3 bases and 4 bases, in that order; junction bases with no gene match: 11. Germline assignment: CDR1 LNHDA and CDR2 SQIVND (reference sequence). DNA of the CDR3: TGTGCCAGTAGTATGGCGACAGGGCGGGTGATAGAGACCCAGTACTTC. This sequence encodes CASSMATGRVIETQYF.

This clonotype was recorded a few times. V is TRBV7-3 and J is TRBJ2-2; D is unresolved. Germline lookup yields CDR1 SGHTA and CDR2 FQGTGA. V lost 5 bases, J lost 5 bases, and 15 bases lay in between. The CDR3 sequence is 15 residues long. In DNA, the CDR3 is TGTGCCAGCAGCCTCGGGCCTTTGGGGACCGGGGAGCTGTTTTTT. This translates into CASSLGPLGTGELFF.

Points on this clonotype: A read error may be the cause here, since a much bigger clone is one base away. CDR3 region: CASSPGQRGSEQFF. The DNA of the CDR3 is TGTGCCAGCAGCCCAGGGCAAAGGGGGAGTGAGCAGTTCTTC. This chain connects TRBV3-1 to TRBJ2-1; the D gene is possibly TRBD1 (6 bases). Trimming removed 4 bases from V and 9 bases from J, with 16 bases in between. Germline V gives CDR1 LGHDT, CDR2 YNNKEL (reference sequence). The CDR3 consists of 14 residues.

In this sample, this clonotype turned up many times. The chain couples TRBV29-1 to TRBJ2-3; the match to TRBD2 covers 13 bases. Germline-derived CDR1 and CDR2 are SQVTM and ANQGSEA. The V segment lost 1 base and the J segment 5 bases; nucleotides outside the gene matches: 6. CDR3 length: 16 residues. In DNA form, the CDR3 reads TGCAGCGTTGAAGTTGGACTAGCGGGGGTTAGAGATACGCAGTATTTT. This codes for CSVEVGLAGVRDTQYF.

At least ten counts were recorded for this clonotype. The V and J genes are TRBV11-1 and TRBJ2-6; no reliable D call. This CDR3 is built from 17 residues. Trimming pared 5 bases from V and 4 bases from J, leaving 18 bases between. CDR1 is SGHAT, CDR2 FQDESV, per germline (reference sequence). Here the CDR3 reads CASSPWVTALGANVLTF. CDR3 coding DNA: TGTGCCAGCAGCCCCTGGGTCACCGCTCTGGGGGCCAACGTCCTGACTTTC. Looking up the rest from reference TRBV11-1 and TRBJ2-6 gives the full variable domain: EAEVAQSPRYKITEKSQAVAFWCDPISGHATLYWYRQILGQGPELLVQFQDESVVDDSQLPKDRFSAERLKGVDSTLKIQPAELGDSAMYLCASSPWVTALGANVLTFGAGSRLTVL.

In regard to this clonotype: This sequence may be a read error, since a much larger clone differs from it by one base. V gene TRBV7-2 combines with J gene TRBJ1-2, with D hard to call. Trimming removed 4 bases at V and 10 bases at J, with 10 bases between. Germline V gene data show CDR1 as SGHTA and CDR2 as FQGNSA. The CDR3 consists of 11 residues. The CDR3 spells CASSSNNDYTF. CDR3 DNA: TGTGCCAGCAGCTCCAACAATGACTACACCTTC.

The CDR3 coding sequence is TGCGCCAGCAGCCAATTGGGTGGTGCGGGAGAGGGTGAGCAGTTCTTC. Protein: CASSQLGGAGEGEQFF. This chain joins TRBV4-3 and TRBJ2-1; 7 bases align to TRBD2. Germline CDR1 and CDR2: LGHNA and YSLEER. This CDR3 spans 16 amino acids. V lost 2 bases, J lost 9 bases, and 13 bases stayed unmatched.

In its sample, this clonotype was seen many times. The J gene is TRBJ2-7, the V gene TRBV29-1, with 8 nucleotides matching TRBD2. Per the germline V gene, CDR1 is SQVTM and CDR2 is ANQGSEA. The CDR3 covers 12 residues. Trimming removed 4 bases from V and 1 base from J; junction bases left unmatched: 0. This CDR3 reads CSVASGSYEQYF. The CDR3 nucleotides are TGCAGCGTTGCTAGCGGGTCCTACGAGCAGTACTTC.

In its sample, this clonotype was seen many times. The rearrangement links TRBV7-9 to TRBJ2-1; 12 bases match TRBD2. The CDR3 is 14 residues long. V lost 5 bases and J lost 10; bases outside the gene matches: 6. Germline V lookup: CDR1 SEHNR, CDR2 FQNEAQ (reference sequence). The CDR3 DNA follows: TGTGCCAGCAGCCCCGGACTAGCGGGAAGGGAGCAGTTCTTC. Residues: CASSPGLAGREQFF.

Concerning this clonotype itself: A junction end diverges from the germline sequence, so it may reflect a read error. The V gene is TRBV20-1, the J gene TRBJ1-1; possibly TRBD1 for D (5 bases). CDR1 and CDR2 from the germline V gene are DFQATT and SNEGSKA (reference sequence). The CDR3 loop spans 13 amino acids. CDR3 DNA sequence: TGCAGTGGAAAAGGGCCCCGGGGGACTGAAGCTTCCTTT. This gives the protein CSGKGPRGTEASF.

The chain couples TRBV6-5 to TRBJ1-3; D remains ambiguous. CDR1 is MNHEY, CDR2 SVGAGI, per germline. The CDR3 runs to 14 residues. V was pared by 7 bases and J by 0 bases, with 10 bases between. CDR3 in amino acids: CASTSAISGNTIYF. CDR3 coding DNA: TGTGCCAGCACTTCGGCTATCTCTGGAAACACCATATATTTT.

The chain carries TRBV10-3 and TRBJ2-3; 12 bases match TRBD2. V lost 10 bases, J lost 6 bases, and 23 bases stayed unmatched. This CDR3 has 19 residues. Germline CDR1 reads ENHRY; CDR2 reads SYGVKD. CDR3 sequence: CATLTVRLAGVVFTDTQYF. The CDR3 DNA reads as TGTGCCACCCTGACGGTCCGACTAGCGGGAGTCGTATTCACGGATACGCAGTATTTT.

This clonotype showed up many times. The chain recombines TRBV7-9 with TRBJ2-1, with 9 positions matching TRBD1. The CDR3 contains 13 residues. V lost 4 bases, J lost 5 bases, and 0 bases stayed unmatched. Germline CDR1 is SEHNR and CDR2 is FQNEAQ (reference sequence). CDR3 DNA: TGTGCCAGCAGCTGGACAGGGGACAATGAGCAGTTCTTC. It yields the protein CASSWTGDNEQFF. The full variable domain, completed using reference TRBV7-9 and TRBJ2-1, is DTGVSQNPRHKITKRGQNVTFRCDPISEHNRLYWYRQTLGQGPEFLTYFQNEAQLEKSRLLSDRFSAERPKGSFSTLEIQRTEQGDSAMYLCASSWTGDNEQFFGPGTRLTVL.

This clonotype was seen only a few times. The chain combines TRBV7-2 with TRBJ1-5, with D perhaps TRBD1 (5 bases). The germline V and J ends were trimmed by 3 bases and 0 bases, with 12 bases remaining between them. This CDR3 contains 16 residues. Germline CDR1 and CDR2: SGHTA and FQGNSA. CDR3 bases: TGTGCCAGCAGCTTGCGACAGTCTAATAGCAATCAGCCCCAGCATTTT. This gives the protein CASSLRQSNSNQPQHF.

This clonotype was seen repeatedly, ten times or more. The chain is built from TRBV2 and TRBJ2-2; D is uncertain. CDR3 length: 10 residues. Per germline, CDR1 SNHLY and CDR2 FYNNEI. The ends were cut back, 10 bases at V and 2 bases at J, with 2 bases in the middle. As DNA, the CDR3 is TGTGCCAAAAACACCGGGGAGCTGTTTTTT. Encoded protein: CAKNTGELFF. The whole variable domain, remainder taken from reference TRBV2 and TRBJ2-2, is EPEVTQTPSHQVTQMGQEVILRCVPISNHLYFYWYRQILGQKVEFLVSFYNNEISEKSEIFDDQFSVERPDGSNFTLKIRSTKLEDSAMYFCAKNTGELFFGEGSRLTVL.

Many counts were recorded for this clonotype. This chain joins TRBV28 and TRBJ2-1; 13 nucleotides match TRBD2. The ends lost 2 bases at V and 9 bases at J; junction bases unmatched: 13. The CDR3 has 18 residues. Per the germline V gene, CDR1 is MDHEN and CDR2 is SYDVKM. The DNA for the CDR3 is TGTGCCAGCAGTTTACACCCGGGACTAGCGGGGTATAGCGGTGAGCAGTTCTTC. This translates into CASSLHPGLAGYSGEQFF.

The CDR3 DNA sequence: TGTGCCAGCAGTTTATTTGCAGGGGGAGGGACTGAAGCTTTCTTT. As protein: CASSLFAGGGTEAFF. The gene calls are TRBV28 and TRBJ1-1; 7 positions match TRBD1. Per germline, CDR1 MDHEN and CDR2 SYDVKM. The CDR3 runs to 15 residues. The V gene end was trimmed by 1 base and the J gene end by 5 bases; junction bases not matched to a gene: 7.

This clonotype has a count of ten or more. This chain connects TRBV5-8 to TRBJ2-5; D is undetermined. CDR1 is SGHTS, CDR2 YDEGEE, per germline. Between the trimmed V and J ends, which lost 0 bases and 2 bases, there was a span of 8 bases. The CDR3 is made up of 14 amino acids. The CDR3 DNA follows: TGTGCCAGCAGCTTGGTAGTCGGGCAAGAGACCCAGTACTTC. It is translated as CASSLVVGQETQYF.

This clonotype was detected ten times or more. The chain links TRBV18 to TRBJ2-5; D unclear. CDR3 length: 15 residues. V dropped 2 bases and J dropped 4 bases, with 14 bases sitting between them. The germline CDR1 and CDR2 sequences are KGHSH and LQKENI. The CDR3 coding sequence is TGTGCCAGCTCACCATTTAGTCAGAGTGGAGAGACCCAGTACTTC. Its translation is CASSPFSQSGETQYF.

This clonotype occurred a few times. The J gene is TRBJ2-1, the V gene TRBV5-1; D is undetermined. The CDR3 runs 17 residues. V shed 0 bases and J shed 1 base, with 14 bases lying between them. The germline CDR1 and CDR2 sequences are SGHRS and YFSETQ. In nucleotides, the CDR3 is TGCGCCAGCAGCTTGGCCGGTACAGTGGATTCCTACAATGAGCAGTTCTTC. This encodes CASSLAGTVDSYNEQFF.

This clonotype was seen many times. V and J are TRBV6-1 and TRBJ2-7, with 8 bases matching TRBD1. There are 14 residues in the CDR3. From germline, CDR1 is MNHNS and CDR2 SASEGT. The trim removed 10 bases at V and 0 bases at J, leaving 8 bases unmatched. CDR3 sequence (DNA): TGTGCCACCCCCCGGACAGGGAGCTCCTACGAGCAGTACTTC. It specifies CATPRTGSSYEQYF.

This clonotype was seen many times. This sequence joins TRBV11-2 and TRBJ2-7; TRBD2 agrees at 15 bases. Germline CDR1 SGHAT, CDR2 FQNNGV. V trimming: 6 bases; J trimming: 3 bases; junction bases outside the gene matches: 18. CDR3 length: 20 residues. The CDR3 protein is CASRTLRGLAGGVRYYEQYF. The CDR3, as DNA: TGTGCCAGCAGAACTCTCCGGGGACTAGCGGGAGGAGTCCGCTACTACGAGCAGTACTTC.

This clonotype was seen ten or more times. The J gene is TRBJ2-3, the V gene TRBV7-2, with a weak D call TRBD2 (5 bases). The CDR3 loop spans 15 amino acids. The V gene's germline CDR1 is SGHTA and CDR2 FQGNSA. Trimming took off 5 bases at V and 0 bases at J, with 12 bases between the two ends. Written as DNA, the CDR3 is TGTGCCAGCAGCCTTAGCGAGCCTAGCACAGATACGCAGTATTTT. Its translation: CASSLSEPSTDTQYF.

This clonotype was found many times. The junction departs from the called germline gene at one end, perhaps through a read error. The chain carries TRBV5-1 and TRBJ1-1; D unresolved. Germline CDR1 and CDR2: SGHRS and YFSETQ. The CDR3 runs to 14 residues. The CDR3 coding sequence is TGCGCCAGCAGCTTGGGGGTGATGAAGACTGAAGCTTTCTTT. This encodes CASSLGVMKTEAFF.

This clonotype came up many times. The genes are TRBV28 and TRBJ2-7, with TRBD1 matching 8 bases. Per the germline V gene, CDR1 is MDHEN and CDR2 is SYDVKM. CDR3 length: 15 residues. V trimming: 2 bases; J trimming: 5 bases; junction bases outside the gene matches: 8. The CDR3 bases are TGTGCCAGCAGTTTAATAGGGACAGGCTTGGACGAGCAGTACTTC. Translated, it gives CASSLIGTGLDEQYF.

This clonotype was counted at least ten times. This chain uses TRBV11-2 with TRBJ1-1, with D unresolved. The V gene lost 1 base and the J gene lost 2 bases, with 8 bases spanning the gap. CDR3 length: 14 residues. In germline, CDR1 is SGHAT, CDR2 FQNNGV. For the CDR3, the DNA is TGTGCCAGCAGCTTAGTGACTCTAAACACTGAAGCTTTCTTT. This sequence encodes CASSLVTLNTEAFF.

The sample holds many counts of this clonotype. The rearrangement links TRBV28 to TRBJ2-7; D is uncertain. The CDR3 runs 12 residues. CDR1 and CDR2 (germline): MDHEN, SYDVKM. V was shortened by 2 bases and J by 2 bases, with 4 bases between the two germline ends. The CDR3 sequence is CASSLNAYEQYF. The CDR3 DNA is TGTGCCAGCAGTTTAAATGCCTACGAGCAGTACTTC. Drawing the rest from reference TRBV28 and TRBJ2-7, the complete variable domain is DVKVTQSSRYLVKRTGEKVFLECVQDMDHENMFWYRQDPGLGLRLIYFSYDVKMKEKGDIPEGYSVSREKKERFSLILESASTNQTSMYLCASSLNAYEQYFGPGTRLTVT.

V is TRBV6-1 and J is TRBJ2-7, with TRBD1 identical over 8 bases. Germline values: CDR1 MNHNS, CDR2 SASEGT. The V and J ends lost 4 bases and 1 base, in that order; junction bases with no gene match: 3. The CDR3 has 14 residues. CDR3: CASSADRVSYEQYF. CDR3 DNA sequence: TGTGCCAGCAGTGCGGACAGGGTGTCCTACGAGCAGTACTTC.

The V and J genes are TRBV7-2 and TRBJ2-7; 12 nucleotides match TRBD2. This CDR3 spans 18 amino acids. Germline V gene lookup returns CDR1 SGHTA and CDR2 FQGNSA. V lost 3 bases, J lost 4 bases, and 13 bases stayed unmatched. The DNA of the CDR3 is TGTGCCAGCAGCTTCTTGACTAGCGGGAGAAGCAGTGGGTACGAGCAGTACTTC. It encodes CASSFLTSGRSSGYEQYF.

This clonotype was counted many times. The chain has TRBV28 and TRBJ2-2, with 10 bases lining up with TRBD2. Per the germline V gene, CDR1 is MDHEN and CDR2 is SYDVKM. The CDR3 has 17 residues. With V trimmed by 3 bases and J by 3 bases, 7 bases remained unmatched. The DNA for the CDR3 is TGTGCCAGCAGTTTTCCACGGACTAGCGGTTACACCGGGGAGCTGTTTTTT. It codes for CASSFPRTSGYTGELFF.

This clonotype was found many times. The chain carries TRBV20-1 and TRBJ2-3; D perhaps matches TRBD1 (6 bases). The CDR3 consists of 15 residues. Germline CDR1 and CDR2: DFQATT and SNEGSKA (reference sequence). V was pared by 6 bases and J by 2 bases, with 18 bases between. The CDR3 DNA sequence: TGCAGTGCCACCCTGACAGGTCAGACCACAGATACGCAGTATTTT. Its protein is CSATLTGQTTDTQYF.